Following are 5 T cell receptor beta chains from one sample sequenced in a study of CD8 T cells in Susac syndrome. RNA in amounts of roughly 0.5 to 1 ug was reverse transcribed with random hexamers. MiXCR was run by TCRdb on the immunoSEQ multiplex PCR reads, yielding one entry per CDR3 protein. The table records under 200,000 distinct CDR3 sequences, more than 85% of them present only once. Sequenced sample: CD4+ T cells from PBMCs. Every receptor here comes from a human donor with Susac syndrome.

This sequence joins TRBV27 and TRBJ1-6; D ambiguous. The V end was cut by 4 bases, the J end by 6 bases, with 10 bases between. CDR3 length: 14 residues. The V gene's germline CDR1 is MNHEY and CDR2 SMNVEV (reference sequence). The CDR3 sequence: CASSSRRTNSPLHF. CDR3 sequence (DNA): TGTGCCAGCAGTTCCAGGAGAACTAATTCACCCCTCCACTTT.

The rearrangement joins TRBV20-1 to TRBJ2-7; D remains unclear. CDR1 DFQATT and CDR2 SNEGSKA come from the germline V gene (reference sequence). With 6 bases removed from V and 3 bases from J, the gap between germline ends came to 21 bases. This CDR3 comprises 15 residues. For the CDR3, the DNA is TGCAGTGCCGACCCATCGGAAGGGCCCCTCTACGAGCAGTACTTC. Translation gives CSADPSEGPLYEQYF.

The chain couples TRBV3-1 to TRBJ2-5; tentative D call: TRBD1 (6 bases). The V end lost 7 bases, the J end lost 1 base, and 10 bases lay between the germline ends. The CDR3 length is 13 residues. Germline lookup yields CDR1 LGHDT and CDR2 YNNKEL (reference sequence). CDR3 region: CASNGQPQETQYF. DNA of the CDR3: TGTGCCAGCAACGGACAGCCCCAAGAGACCCAGTACTTC.

The genes are TRBV3-1 and TRBJ1-2; 8 nucleotides match TRBD1. This CDR3 region has 15 residues. V lost 4 bases, J lost 1 base, and 5 bases stayed unmatched. The germline gives CDR1 LGHDT, CDR2 YNNKEL (reference sequence). The CDR3 region is CASSRGQGLNYGYTF. The CDR3 region has the DNA TGTGCCAGCAGCCGAGGACAGGGTCTTAACTATGGCTACACCTTC.

The chain is built from TRBV12-3 or TRBV12-4 and TRBJ1-5; TRBD1 agrees at 10 bases. V dropped 6 bases and J dropped 7; count of bases not matched to a gene: 12. The CDR3 is 16 amino acids. The CDR3 sequence: CASSPSPGQGRQPQHF. The CDR3 DNA reads TGTGCCAGCAGCCCTTCACCGGGACAGGGGCGACAGCCCCAGCATTTT.